The rows below give T cell receptor beta chains drawn from one sample of a study of blood T cells in healthy people across ages. From the 5' RACE reads, TCRdb called clonotypes with MiXCR, one entry per CDR3 protein. This sample has around 600,000 distinct CDR3 sequences; around 50% occur once, and the top ten carry around 23%. The sequencing input was blood. These receptors were taken from a man older than 75 in good health. CDR3s include the opening cysteine and the closing phenylalanine or tryptophan. A D gene is named only where the DNA matches it firmly. Clone size is not always given. Where it is, it says once, few, many or a class for expanded clones.

clone_size: .
j_call: TRBJ2-4
v_call: TRBV9
d_call: TRBD1
cdr3_aa: CASSPRQGGENIQYF
cdr3_nt: TGTGCCAGCAGCCCGCGACAGGGGGGCGAAAACATTCAGTACTTC

clone_size: .
j_call: TRBJ1-1
v_call: TRBV6-1
d_call: .
cdr3_aa: CASSGSLSGTVNTEAFF
cdr3_nt: TGTGCCAGCAGTGGATCCCTATCCGGGACGGTTAACACTGAAGCTTTCTTT

clone_size: .
j_call: TRBJ2-2
v_call: TRBV6-5
d_call: .
cdr3_aa: CASSYSMDGKDPTGELFF
cdr3_nt: TGTGCCAGCAGTTACTCGATGGACGGAAAGGACCCAACCGGGGAGCTGTTTTTT

clone_size: few
j_call: TRBJ1-1
v_call: TRBV4-3
d_call: .
cdr3_aa: CASSWGGSMNTEAFF
cdr3_nt: TGCGCCAGCAGTTGGGGAGGGTCCATGAACACTGAAGCTTTCTTT

clone_size: many
j_call: TRBJ2-7
v_call: TRBV10-3
d_call: .
cdr3_aa: CAIGTGYEQYF
cdr3_nt: TGTGCCATCGGGACTGGCTACGAGCAGTACTTC

clone_size: many
j_call: TRBJ2-7
v_call: TRBV12-3/TRBV12-4
d_call: TRBD2
cdr3_aa: CASRESSGSSYEQYF
cdr3_nt: TGTGCCAGCAGAGAATCTAGCGGGAGCTCCTACGAGCAGTACTTC

clone_size: .
j_call: TRBJ2-3
v_call: TRBV28
d_call: TRBD2
cdr3_aa: CASSLTGGLTDTQYF
cdr3_nt: TGTGCCAGCAGTTTAACGGGAGGGCTCACAGATACGCAGTATTTT

clone_size: .
j_call: TRBJ2-4
v_call: TRBV20-1
d_call: .
cdr3_aa: CSASSDGARIQNIQYF
cdr3_nt: TGCAGTGCTAGTTCGGATGGAGCGCGAATTCAAAACATTCAGTACTTC

clone_size: many
j_call: TRBJ2-7
v_call: TRBV6-5
d_call: TRBD2
cdr3_aa: CASSWPGLAGGPQDEQYF
cdr3_nt: TGTGCCAGCAGTTGGCCGGGACTAGCGGGGGGGCCACAAGACGAGCAGTACTTC

clone_size: .
j_call: TRBJ2-1
v_call: TRBV7-2
d_call: .
cdr3_aa: CASSLDRFDNEQFF
cdr3_nt: TGTGCCAGCAGCTTAGACAGGTTCGACAATGAGCAGTTCTTC

clone_size: few
j_call: TRBJ2-7
v_call: TRBV7-9
d_call: .
cdr3_aa: CASSTGVSYEQYF
cdr3_nt: TGTGCCAGCAGTACCGGTGTCTCCTACGAGCAGTACTTC

clone_size: .
j_call: TRBJ2-5
v_call: TRBV6-2/TRBV6-3
d_call: .
cdr3_aa: CASKTSSVRSETQYF
cdr3_nt: TGTGCCAGCAAAACTTCATCCGTGAGGTCAGAGACCCAGTACTTC

clone_size: .
j_call: TRBJ1-2
v_call: TRBV7-3
d_call: .
cdr3_aa: CASSLDRGFGYGYTF
cdr3_nt: TGTGCCAGCAGCCTCGATAGGGGTTTTGGCTATGGCTACACCTTC

clone_size: .
j_call: TRBJ1-2
v_call: TRBV4-1
d_call: TRBD1
cdr3_aa: CASSQDPGLGQGAIGGYTF
cdr3_nt: TGCGCCAGCAGCCAAGATCCAGGATTGGGACAGGGGGCGATCGGGGGCTACACCTTC

clone_size: few
j_call: TRBJ2-7
v_call: TRBV7-2
d_call: .
cdr3_aa: CASSQGISYEQYF
cdr3_nt: TGTGCCAGCAGCCAAGGGATCTCCTACGAGCAGTACTTC

clone_size: .
j_call: TRBJ2-3
v_call: TRBV27
d_call: TRBD1
cdr3_aa: CASSGPRTGADTQYF
cdr3_nt: TGTGCCAGCAGTGGCCCCAGGACAGGGGCAGATACGCAGTATTTT

clone_size: few
j_call: TRBJ1-6
v_call: TRBV6-6
d_call: .
cdr3_aa: CASSGSSYNSPLHF
cdr3_nt: TGTGCCAGCAGTGGGAGCTCCTATAATTCACCCCTCCACTTT

clone_size: .
j_call: TRBJ2-2
v_call: TRBV5-1
d_call: .
cdr3_aa: CASSPPRGTGELFF
cdr3_nt: TGCGCCAGCAGCCCCCCCAGAGGCACCGGGGAGCTGTTTTTT

clone_size: few
j_call: TRBJ2-7
v_call: TRBV7-2
d_call: .
cdr3_aa: CASSPTGGSSYEQYF
cdr3_nt: TGTGCCAGCAGCCCGACAGGCGGAAGCTCCTACGAGCAGTACTTC

clone_size: .
j_call: TRBJ2-5
v_call: TRBV20-1
d_call: .
cdr3_aa: CSARAPGSETQYF
cdr3_nt: TGCAGTGCTAGAGCCCCCGGGTCTGAGACCCAGTACTTC

clone_size: few
j_call: TRBJ2-2
v_call: TRBV9
d_call: .
cdr3_aa: CASSGANTGELFF
cdr3_nt: TGTGCCAGCAGCGGAGCGAACACCGGGGAGCTGTTTTTT

clone_size: .
j_call: TRBJ2-2
v_call: TRBV6-5
d_call: .
cdr3_aa: CASSSGTVDTGELFF
cdr3_nt: TGTGCCAGCAGTTCCGGGACTGTTGACACCGGGGAGCTGTTTTTT

clone_size: .
j_call: TRBJ2-7
v_call: TRBV30
d_call: .
cdr3_aa: CAWSVGGGSYEQYF
cdr3_nt: TGTGCCTGGAGTGTAGGAGGGGGTAGTTACGAGCAGTACTTC

clone_size: .
j_call: TRBJ1-6
v_call: TRBV20-1
d_call: .
cdr3_aa: CSARASGSSYNSPLHF
cdr3_nt: TGCAGTGCCAGAGCTAGTGGGAGCTCCTATAATTCACCCCTCCACTTT

clone_size: .
j_call: TRBJ1-1
v_call: TRBV10-3
d_call: .
cdr3_aa: CAITRGDTEAFF
cdr3_nt: TGTGCCATCACAAGGGGCGACACTGAAGCTTTCTTT

clone_size: few
j_call: TRBJ1-5
v_call: TRBV20-1
d_call: TRBD1
cdr3_aa: CSAIGQGPGGRNQPQHF
cdr3_nt: TGCAGTGCTATAGGACAGGGACCGGGTGGCCGGAATCAGCCCCAGCATTTT

clone_size: .
j_call: TRBJ1-1
v_call: TRBV20-1
d_call: .
cdr3_aa: CSATQGITEAFF
cdr3_nt: TGCAGTGCTACCCAGGGTATCACTGAAGCTTTCTTT

clone_size: .
j_call: TRBJ2-7
v_call: TRBV6-1
d_call: TRBD1
cdr3_aa: CASSSRGQVSYEQYF
cdr3_nt: TGTGCCAGCAGTTCAAGGGGACAGGTATCCTACGAGCAGTACTTC

clone_size: .
j_call: TRBJ1-4
v_call: TRBV29-1
d_call: TRBD1
cdr3_aa: CNVTGATNEKLFF
cdr3_nt: TGCAACGTTACAGGGGCCACTAATGAAAAACTGTTTTTT

clone_size: .
j_call: TRBJ2-1
v_call: TRBV12-5
d_call: TRBD2
cdr3_aa: CASGAFGTSGASSYNEQFF
cdr3_nt: TGTGCTAGTGGGGCCTTCGGGACTAGCGGCGCCAGCTCCTACAATGAGCAGTTCTTC

clone_size: many
j_call: TRBJ1-2
v_call: TRBV20-1
d_call: .
cdr3_aa: CSARPLANYGYTF
cdr3_nt: TGCAGTGCTAGACCTTTAGCTAACTATGGCTACACCTTC

clone_size: .
j_call: TRBJ2-3
v_call: TRBV11-1
d_call: TRBD2
cdr3_aa: CASRASGSTDTQYF
cdr3_nt: TGTGCCAGCAGGGCTAGCGGTAGCACAGATACGCAGTATTTT

clone_size: few
j_call: TRBJ2-7
v_call: TRBV4-3
d_call: .
cdr3_aa: CASSQEWSTYEQYF
cdr3_nt: TGCGCCAGCAGCCAAGAGTGGTCGACCTACGAGCAGTACTTC

clone_size: many
j_call: TRBJ2-5
v_call: TRBV15
d_call: .
cdr3_aa: CATSRDLGLQETQYF
cdr3_nt: TGTGCCACCAGCAGAGACCTCGGACTCCAAGAGACCCAGTACTTC

clone_size: .
j_call: TRBJ2-3
v_call: TRBV20-1
d_call: .
cdr3_aa: CSARSPTRPDTQYF
cdr3_nt: TGCAGTGCTAGATCCCCGACTAGGCCAGATACGCAGTATTTT

clone_size: .
j_call: TRBJ2-1
v_call: TRBV18
d_call: .
cdr3_aa: CASSGGGMNEQFF
cdr3_nt: TGTGCCAGCTCAGGTGGAGGGATGAATGAGCAGTTCTTC

clone_size: .
j_call: TRBJ1-2
v_call: TRBV24-1
d_call: .
cdr3_aa: CATSDSQWGRHGYTF
cdr3_nt: TGTGCCACCAGTGATTCTCAGTGGGGTCGGCATGGCTACACCTTC

clone_size: .
j_call: TRBJ2-7
v_call: TRBV7-9
d_call: TRBD1
cdr3_aa: CASSWRTGAAYEQYF
cdr3_nt: TGTGCCAGCAGCTGGCGGACAGGGGCTGCCTACGAGCAGTACTTC

clone_size: .
j_call: TRBJ2-3
v_call: TRBV7-2
d_call: .
cdr3_aa: CASSLVQYGDTQYF
cdr3_nt: TGTGCCAGCAGCTTAGTGCAATATGGAGATACGCAGTATTTT

clone_size: .
j_call: TRBJ2-5
v_call: TRBV25-1
d_call: TRBD1
cdr3_aa: CASSVGGLETQYF
cdr3_nt: TGTGCCAGCAGTGTAGGGGGCCTGGAGACCCAGTACTTC

clone_size: once
j_call: TRBJ1-1
v_call: TRBV7-2
d_call: TRBD1
cdr3_aa: CASSLETTGQTEAFF
cdr3_nt: TGTGCCAGCAGCTTAGAAACGACAGGGCAAACTGAAGCTTTCTTT

clone_size: few
j_call: TRBJ2-1
v_call: TRBV24-1
d_call: TRBD2
cdr3_aa: CATSLRGAGANEQFF
cdr3_nt: TGTGCCACCAGTTTACGTGGCGCGGGAGCGAATGAGCAGTTCTTC

clone_size: .
j_call: TRBJ1-4
v_call: TRBV25-1
d_call: .
cdr3_aa: CASRGADEKLFF
cdr3_nt: TGTGCCAGCAGGGGCGCAGATGAAAAACTGTTTTTT

clone_size: .
j_call: TRBJ1-1
v_call: TRBV20-1
d_call: .
cdr3_aa: CSASNPGLNTEAFF
cdr3_nt: TGCAGTGCTAGTAATCCGGGTCTGAACACTGAAGCTTTCTTT

clone_size: few
j_call: TRBJ1-2
v_call: TRBV4-1
d_call: .
cdr3_aa: CASSQLRRTVSVGMRYTF
cdr3_nt: TGCGCCAGCAGCCAATTACGGAGAACGGTATCTGTTGGTATGCGCTACACCTTC

clone_size: .
j_call: TRBJ1-1
v_call: TRBV4-2
d_call: .
cdr3_aa: CASSRGAHTEAFF
cdr3_nt: TGTGCCAGCAGCCGGGGGGCCCACACTGAAGCTTTCTTT

clone_size: .
j_call: TRBJ2-5
v_call: TRBV3-1
d_call: .
cdr3_aa: CASSQFLQETQYF
cdr3_nt: TGTGCCAGCAGCCAATTTCTACAAGAGACCCAGTACTTC

clone_size: .
j_call: TRBJ2-2
v_call: TRBV6-5
d_call: .
cdr3_aa: CASSYSWLNTGELFF
cdr3_nt: TGTGCCAGCAGTTACAGCTGGCTGAACACCGGGGAGCTGTTTTTT

clone_size: .
j_call: TRBJ2-1
v_call: TRBV12-3/TRBV12-4
d_call: TRBD1
cdr3_aa: CASSRQGVYNEQFF
cdr3_nt: TGTGCCAGCAGTCGACAGGGGGTTTACAATGAGCAGTTCTTC